The present TCR beta chain was sequenced within a study of T cells after yellow fever vaccination. Study-wide results and caveats: The study re-detected most primary-vaccination clones after the booster (96% CD4, 88% CD8). Highly abundant clonotypes carried over from the bulk population could end up in FACS-sorted repertoires as contaminants. There was a small share of clonotypes that showed up in both the CD4 and CD8 compartments.

Trimming removed 2 bases from V and 5 bases from J, with 13 bases in between. The germline gives CDR1 SGDLS, CDR2 YYNGEE. The CDR3 contains 14 residues. With regard to this clonotype: Antigen unknown.

The TCR cDNA carried a universal primer site and UMIs from 5'RACE template switching. One entry per CDR3 protein, called by TCRdb with MiXCR from the 5' RACE reads. Seen here are about 340,000 distinct CDR3 sequences, 3.5% to 4.5% observed once, and the top ten hold 20% to 30%. This material consisted of PBMCs, taken 5 days after the yellow fever booster vaccination. This clonotype originated in a man between 18 and 35 years old who received the YFV17D yellow fever vaccine. The V call is TRBV9, the J call TRBJ2-5; a weak D match, TRBD2 (5 bases). Written as DNA, the CDR3 is TGTGCCAGCAGCGTCATAGCGAGTTCGGAGACCCAGTACTTC. Protein product: CASSVIASSETQYF.